The text below deals with one TCR beta chain. The source of the sample is a study of T cell changes during pregnancy in multiple sclerosis. CDR1 and CDR2 (germline): SGHRS, YFSETQ. V was trimmed by 3 bases and J by 0 bases, leaving 9 bases between them. The length of the CDR3 is 14 residues. Data came from immunoSEQ multiplex PCR; TCRdb stores just in-frame clones and leaves some out. The sample shows roughly 50,000 clones, 75% to 90% of them seen only once. This sequence joins TRBV5-1 and TRBJ1-1; possibly TRBD1 for D (6 bases). This sequence was found in a female donor with multiple sclerosis, enrolled in a pregnancy study. The sample consisted of CD8+ T cells from peripheral blood mononuclear cells, taken in the second trimester of pregnancy. The CDR3 is CASSWTVMNTEAFF. CDR3 DNA: TGCGCCAGCAGCTGGACAGTCATGAACACTGAAGCTTTCTTT.